This is a list of T cell receptor beta chains from one sample in a study of blood T cells in healthy people across ages. In TCRdb, the 5' RACE reads were re-called with MiXCR into one record per CDR3 protein. This table holds 900,000 to 950,000 distinct CDR3 sequences, 25% to 35% found once. This same sample was also taken into another study, of T cells of mothers and their children.

What was sequenced was blood. These receptors came from a woman aged 40 to 50 in good health. Both conserved end residues are part of each CDR3. The D gene is left open where the match is weak. Not every row has a clone size; where given, it reads once, few, many or a size class.

TRBD1	TRBV6-6	TRBJ2-1	few	TGTGCCAGCAGTTCACGGGACAGACAGTTCTTC	CASSSRDRQFF
TRBD1	TRBV10-3	TRBJ2-5	NA	TGTGCCATCAGGGACAGGACCCAAGAGACCCAGTACTTC	CAIRDRTQETQYF
TRBD1	TRBV28	TRBJ2-1	few	TGTGCCAGCAGTTTAGAAGGGGGCCCCCGGAATGAGCAGTTCTTC	CASSLEGGPRNEQFF
NA	TRBV14	TRBJ2-1	once	TGTGCCAGCGGCACATCACCCGGGGGTGAGCAGTTCTTC	CASGTSPGGEQFF
NA	TRBV7-2	TRBJ2-7	many	TGTGCCAGCGGCCCTTCAGGTTCTAGCTCCTACGAGCAGTACTTC	CASGPSGSSSYEQYF
TRBD2	TRBV15	TRBJ2-1	NA	TGTGCCACCAGCAGCCGCGGTTCGGAGCGCGGGGGGCGCTACAATGAGCAGTTCTTC	CATSSRGSERGGRYNEQFF
TRBD1	TRBV9	TRBJ2-5	NA	TGTGCCAGCAGCGTCGACAGGGGTGGAGAGACCCAGTACTTC	CASSVDRGGETQYF
NA	TRBV20-1	TRBJ2-7	NA	TGCAGTGCTAGATGGGGTTACGAGCAGTACTTC	CSARWGYEQYF
NA	TRBV6-6	TRBJ1-2	many	TGTGCCAGCAGTCTCGGCAGGGTACTAGTTGACTATGGCTACACCTTC	CASSLGRVLVDYGYTF
NA	TRBV15	TRBJ2-7	NA	TGTGCCACCAGCAGAGATCGGGCAGGAGGATCCTACAATGAGCAGTACTTC	CATSRDRAGGSYNEQYF
NA	TRBV4-3	TRBJ2-3	many	TGCGCCAGCAGCCAAAGAAAGGGAGATACGCAGTATTTT	CASSQRKGDTQYF
NA	TRBV12-5	TRBJ2-3	few	TGTGCTAGTGGTACATACCCCGGGGGAACAGATACGCAGTATTTT	CASGTYPGGTDTQYF
NA	TRBV7-3	TRBJ2-1	many	TGTGCCAGCAGCTTTAGGGGGGGCTCCTACAATGAGCAGTTCTTC	CASSFRGGSYNEQFF
NA	TRBV6-5	TRBJ2-1	NA	TGTGCCAGCAGTTACTCGGAGGGGAATGAGCAGTTCTTC	CASSYSEGNEQFF
NA	TRBV28	TRBJ2-3	NA	TGTGCCAGCGTCCCACCAGGGGTTACAGATACGCAGTATTTT	CASVPPGVTDTQYF
NA	TRBV3-1	TRBJ1-1	NA	TGTGCCAGCAGCCAAGATGGGGGACCGAACACTGAAGCTTTCTTT	CASSQDGGPNTEAFF
NA	TRBV30	TRBJ2-7	few	TGTGCCTGGAGTGTCCAGGGTTTGGAGCAGTACTTC	CAWSVQGLEQYF
NA	TRBV4-3	TRBJ2-1	NA	TGCGCCAGCAGCCAAGATGGCAACTACAATGAGCAGTTCTTC	CASSQDGNYNEQFF
NA	TRBV7-2	TRBJ2-7	many	TGTGCCAGCTCAACAAGCTCCAGCTCCTACGAGCAGTACTTC	CASSTSSSSYEQYF
TRBD2	TRBV20-1	TRBJ2-5	NA	TGCAGTGCTAGTGGTGCTTCTAGCGGGAGGACCCAAGAGACCCAGTACTTC	CSASGASSGRTQETQYF
NA	TRBV7-9	TRBJ1-1	NA	TGTGCCAGCAGCTTCGGACAGATCACTGAAGCTTTCTTT	CASSFGQITEAFF
NA	TRBV10-2	TRBJ2-7	NA	TGCGCCAGCAGTGAGTCGTACTACGAGCAGTACTTC	CASSESYYEQYF
NA	TRBV6-1	TRBJ1-2	NA	TGTGCCAGCAGTTTACTTTCCCGGGCTTATGGCTACACCTTC	CASSLLSRAYGYTF
NA	TRBV29-1	TRBJ1-2	NA	TGCGGCGCTCTACAACCCAACTATGGCTACACCTTC	CGALQPNYGYTF
TRBD2	TRBV20-1	TRBJ2-5	many	TGCAGTGCCAGCTCTAGCGGGGGGTTAGAGACCCAGTACTTC	CSASSSGGLETQYF
NA	TRBV6-2/TRBV6-3	TRBJ2-1	few	TGTGCCTCCAGGGGGGCGGGGGCGAATGAGCAGTTCTTC	CASRGAGANEQFF
TRBD1	TRBV28	TRBJ1-2	few	TGTGCCAGCAGTCTGACAGGGCTTTCCTATGGCTACACCTTC	CASSLTGLSYGYTF
TRBD2	TRBV28	TRBJ2-1	few	TGTGCCAGTTTAACTAGCGGGGCCCTGAAATTACAGTTCTTC	CASLTSGALKLQFF
NA	TRBV20-1	TRBJ1-6	NA	TGCAGTGCCCGGCCCGCGGGGCGGATCAATTCACCCCTCCACTTT	CSARPAGRINSPLHF
NA	TRBV7-3	TRBJ2-3	NA	TGTGCCAGCAGGATTTCAGGGACTAGCACAGATACGCAGTATTTT	CASRISGTSTDTQYF
NA	TRBV7-2	TRBJ1-4	NA	TGTGCCAGCAGCTTAGATGACAAGACTAATGAAAAACTGTTTTTT	CASSLDDKTNEKLFF
NA	TRBV10-3	TRBJ2-3	few	TGTGCCATCAGTGGGGACTTTGATACGCAGTATTTT	CAISGDFDTQYF
TRBD1	TRBV6-1	TRBJ1-2	few	TGTGCCAGCACCCCAGGGGGGGCCTATGGCTACACCTTC	CASTPGGAYGYTF
NA	TRBV2	TRBJ2-3	few	TGTGCCAGCGATGGACAACCGAGCACAGATACGCAGTATTTT	CASDGQPSTDTQYF
NA	TRBV20-1	TRBJ1-2	once	TGCAGTGCTAGTGGGACGGATAGAATCTATGGCTACACCTTC	CSASGTDRIYGYTF
TRBD1	TRBV27	TRBJ2-2	once	TGTGCCAGCAGTCCCCCGCCACAGGGGTCTTGGACCGGGGAGCTGTTTTTT	CASSPPPQGSWTGELFF
NA	TRBV2	TRBJ2-7	NA	TGTGCCAGCAGTGACGTAGAGCAGTACTTC	CASSDVEQYF
TRBD1	TRBV5-5	TRBJ2-7	many	TGTGCCAGCAGCCAGAGGGACAGGGACTACGAGCAGTACTTC	CASSQRDRDYEQYF
NA	TRBV7-9	TRBJ2-7	few	TGTGCCGGCAGCTCCACGGGCCGTTCCTACGAGCAGTACTTC	CAGSSTGRSYEQYF
TRBD1	TRBV7-9	TRBJ1-3	NA	TGTGCCAGCAGCGCTACAGGGGGTGTTCGTGGAAACACCATATATTTT	CASSATGGVRGNTIYF
TRBD2	TRBV5-1	TRBJ2-3	NA	TGCGCCAGCAGCATAGCCGGGACTAGCGGGGGACCGGTTACGCAGTATTTT	CASSIAGTSGGPVTQYF
NA	TRBV28	TRBJ2-1	NA	TGTGCCACCAATCCCACCGGACCAGCAGCCAATGAGCAGTTCTTC	CATNPTGPAANEQFF
TRBD1	TRBV12-3/TRBV12-4	TRBJ2-3	many	TGTGCCAGCAGCGGACAGGGGGGAGATACGCAGTATTTT	CASSGQGGDTQYF
NA	TRBV28	TRBJ1-1	NA	TGTGCCAGCAGTATAGGACTGCAAACCACTGAAGCTTTCTTT	CASSIGLQTTEAFF
NA	TRBV5-1	TRBJ2-3	NA	TGCGCCAGCAGCTTGATCCCATTAAACACAGATACGCAGTATTTT	CASSLIPLNTDTQYF